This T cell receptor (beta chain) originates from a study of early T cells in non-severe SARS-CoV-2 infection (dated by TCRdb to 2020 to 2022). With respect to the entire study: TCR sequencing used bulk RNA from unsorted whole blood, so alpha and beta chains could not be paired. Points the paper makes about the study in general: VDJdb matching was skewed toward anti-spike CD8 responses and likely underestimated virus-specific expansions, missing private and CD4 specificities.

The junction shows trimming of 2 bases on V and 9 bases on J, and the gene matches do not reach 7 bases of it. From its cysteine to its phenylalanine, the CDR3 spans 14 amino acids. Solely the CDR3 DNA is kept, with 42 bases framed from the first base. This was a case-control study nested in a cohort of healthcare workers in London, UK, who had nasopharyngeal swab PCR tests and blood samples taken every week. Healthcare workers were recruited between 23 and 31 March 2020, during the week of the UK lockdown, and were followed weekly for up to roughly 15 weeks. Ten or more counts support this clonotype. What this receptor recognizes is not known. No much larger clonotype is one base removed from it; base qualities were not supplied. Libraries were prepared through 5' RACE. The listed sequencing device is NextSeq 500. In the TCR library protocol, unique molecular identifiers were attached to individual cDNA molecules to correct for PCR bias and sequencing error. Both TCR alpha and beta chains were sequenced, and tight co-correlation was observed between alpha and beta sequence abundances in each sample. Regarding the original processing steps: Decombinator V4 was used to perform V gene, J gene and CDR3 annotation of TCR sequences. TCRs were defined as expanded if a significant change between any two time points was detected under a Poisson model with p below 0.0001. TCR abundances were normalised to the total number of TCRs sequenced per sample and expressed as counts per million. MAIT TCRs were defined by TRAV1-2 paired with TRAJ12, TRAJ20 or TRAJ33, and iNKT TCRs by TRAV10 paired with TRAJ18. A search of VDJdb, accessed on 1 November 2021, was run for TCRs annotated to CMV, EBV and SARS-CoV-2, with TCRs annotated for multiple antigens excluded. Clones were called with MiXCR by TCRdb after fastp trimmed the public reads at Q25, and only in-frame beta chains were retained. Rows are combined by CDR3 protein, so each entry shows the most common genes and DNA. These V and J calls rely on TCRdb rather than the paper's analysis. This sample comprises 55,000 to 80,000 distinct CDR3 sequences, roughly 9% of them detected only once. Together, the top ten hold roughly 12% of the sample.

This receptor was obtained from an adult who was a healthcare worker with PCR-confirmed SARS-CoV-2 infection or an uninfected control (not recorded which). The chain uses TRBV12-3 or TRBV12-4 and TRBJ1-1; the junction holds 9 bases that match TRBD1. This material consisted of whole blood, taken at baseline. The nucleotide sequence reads TGTGCCAGCAGTTTAAGGATGGGGACAGGGCAAGCTTTCTTT. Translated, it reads CASSLRMGTGQAFF.